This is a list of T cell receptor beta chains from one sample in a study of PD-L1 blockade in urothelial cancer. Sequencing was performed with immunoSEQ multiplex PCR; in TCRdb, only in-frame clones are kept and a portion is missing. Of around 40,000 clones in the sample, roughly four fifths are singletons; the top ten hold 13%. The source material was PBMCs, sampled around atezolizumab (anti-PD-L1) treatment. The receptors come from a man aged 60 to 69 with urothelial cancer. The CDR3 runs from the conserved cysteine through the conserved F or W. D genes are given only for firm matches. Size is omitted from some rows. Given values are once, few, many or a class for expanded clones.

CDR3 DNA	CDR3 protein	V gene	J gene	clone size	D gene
TGTGCCATCAGTGAGGCAGGGGATCAGCCCCAGCATTTT	CAISEAGDQPQHF	TRBV10-3	TRBJ1-5	-	-
TGTGCCAGCAGCTTAGGGACAGCCCTAACCGGGGAGCTGTTTTTT	CASSLGTALTGELFF	TRBV7-2	TRBJ2-2	few	-
TGTGCCAGCAACTACGACAGAAAGAACACTGAAGCTTTCTTT	CASNYDRKNTEAFF	TRBV6-5	TRBJ1-1	-	-
TGTGCCAGCAGTGCTGCGTTCACCTACGAGCAGTACTTC	CASSAAFTYEQYF	TRBV6-1	TRBJ2-7	once	-
TGTGCCAGCTTGACTAATGAAGCTTTCTTT	CASLTNEAFF	TRBV7-8	TRBJ1-1	-	-
TGTGCCAGCAGGATGGGACTTATGGGGGGCTACACCTTC	CASRMGLMGGYTF	TRBV25-1	TRBJ1-2	-	-
TGTGCCAGCAGCTTAGCGTATTACGAGCAGTACTTC	CASSLAYYEQYF	TRBV7-2	TRBJ2-7	-	-
TGCGCCAGCAGTGAGGACAGGATAGCGAACACCGGGGAGCTGTTTTTT	CASSEDRIANTGELFF	TRBV10-1	TRBJ2-2	-	-
TGTGCCAGCAGCCAAGCAAGGGGTAACACTGAAGCTTTCTTT	CASSQARGNTEAFF	TRBV4-2	TRBJ1-1	-	-
TGTGCCAGCAGCCGGAGGACAGGAGCGACTGAAGCTTTCTTT	CASSRRTGATEAFF	TRBV7-2	TRBJ1-1	-	TRBD1
TGTGCCAGCAGTTTTGGTCCAGGGGCAGGTAATGAAAAACTGTTTTTT	CASSFGPGAGNEKLFF	TRBV27	TRBJ1-4	-	-
TGTGCCAGCAGCTCCTACAGGGGGCGAGCTGGGGCCAACGTCCTGACTTTC	CASSSYRGRAGANVLTF	TRBV11-2	TRBJ2-6	-	TRBD1
TGTGCCTGGAATACGGGAATTAAATACGAGCAGTACTTC	CAWNTGIKYEQYF	TRBV30	TRBJ2-7	-	-
TGTGCCAGCAGCCCCCAGGGGCTCACTGAAGCTTTCTTT	CASSPQGLTEAFF	TRBV4-2	TRBJ1-1	-	-
TGTGCCAGCAGGTTGTCTAGCGGCTACGGGGAGCAGTACTTC	CASRLSSGYGEQYF	TRBV5-4	TRBJ2-7	-	TRBD2
TGCGCCAGCAGCTTATGGGGCGAAAACACTGAAGCTTTCTTT	CASSLWGENTEAFF	TRBV5-1	TRBJ1-1	-	-
TGTGCCAGCGAGGGGGCTGGCTATGGCTACACCTTC	CASEGAGYGYTF	TRBV19	TRBJ1-2	-	TRBD1
TGCGCCAGCAGCCAGGGAGCGGGAGCGGGCGCAGATACGCAGTATTTT	CASSQGAGAGADTQYF	TRBV4-3	TRBJ2-3	-	TRBD2
TGCGCCAGCAGCCAGAGCGGGGGCCGCCAAGAGACCCAGTACTTC	CASSQSGGRQETQYF	TRBV4-1	TRBJ2-5	-	TRBD2
TGTGCCAGCAGCTTAGGACAGGCCGCCTCTGGAAACACCATATATTTT	CASSLGQAASGNTIYF	TRBV5-4	TRBJ1-3	-	TRBD1
TGTGCCAGCAGCTTAGATCGCAGGGAAGCTTTCTTT	CASSLDRREAFF	TRBV11-2	TRBJ1-1	-	-
TGTGCCTTGACTAGCGGGACTTCCTTCCCCCCCAATGAGCAGTTCTTC	CALTSGTSFPPNEQFF	TRBV30	TRBJ2-1	-	TRBD2
TGTGCCAGCAGGGGGCGCGACAAAAACATTCAGTACTTC	CASRGRDKNIQYF	TRBV19	TRBJ2-4	few	TRBD1
TGTGCCAGCAGCACGGACAGGAATCGATTCCATGAGCAGTTCTTC	CASSTDRNRFHEQFF	TRBV7-2	TRBJ2-1	once	TRBD1
TGTGCCAGCAGCAACAACAGGGCCGGCACAGATACGCAGTATTTT	CASSNNRAGTDTQYF	TRBV6-5	TRBJ2-3	few	-
TGCGCCAGCAGTGAAGGGGGGGACGGGGAGCTGTTTTTT	CASSEGGDGELFF	TRBV10-2	TRBJ2-2	-	-
TGTGCCAGTAGCCAGGGAAGGGTGGATCAGCCCCAGCATTTT	CASSQGRVDQPQHF	TRBV19	TRBJ1-5	-	-
TGTGCCAGCTCATTCATAGCGACGGCCTCCTACAATGAGCAGTTCTTC	CASSFIATASYNEQFF	TRBV18	TRBJ2-1	-	-
TGTGCCAGCTCAGCGACTAGCGGGGGGACCTACGAGCAGTACTTC	CASSATSGGTYEQYF	TRBV18	TRBJ2-7	-	TRBD2
TGTGCCATCAGTGACTCGACAGGGGGCGTTGAGCAGTTCTTC	CAISDSTGGVEQFF	TRBV10-3	TRBJ2-1	-	TRBD1
TGTGCCAGCAGTTATACAGGGACAGTGGGAGATACGCAGTATTTT	CASSYTGTVGDTQYF	TRBV27	TRBJ2-3	-	TRBD1
TGTGCCATCAACAGGGGGAGCGGGGGGAGCAATGAGCAGTTCTTC	CAINRGSGGSNEQFF	TRBV10-3	TRBJ2-1	few	-
TGCGCCAGCAGTGACCTTATGACAGGGGGTCGAGAGACCCAGTACTTC	CASSDLMTGGRETQYF	TRBV10-1	TRBJ2-5	-	TRBD1
TGTGCCAGCAGTTTATCGATTGTGGGGCGTGAGCAGTTCTTC	CASSLSIVGREQFF	TRBV27	TRBJ2-1	-	-
TGTGCCAGTAGTTCTTCCGGGACAGGGACAAGATATGGCTACACCTTC	CASSSSGTGTRYGYTF	TRBV19	TRBJ1-2	many	TRBD1
TGTGCCAGCAGCTCCGCAACGCAGGGAGGAACTGAAGCTTTCTTT	CASSSATQGGTEAFF	TRBV11-2	TRBJ1-1	-	-
TGCAGCGTTGGTGGGGGGGCTAGGGAAGCTTTCTTT	CSVGGGAREAFF	TRBV29-1	TRBJ1-1	-	-
TGTGCCAGCAGCTCTGTACCCCCGGGACTAGCGGGGGGGCCCTACGAGCAGTACTTC	CASSSVPPGLAGGPYEQYF	TRBV5-4	TRBJ2-7	-	TRBD2
TGTGCCAGCAGAGCTAGCGGGGGCCCCTACAATGAGCAGTTCTTC	CASRASGGPYNEQFF	TRBV25-1	TRBJ2-1	-	TRBD2
TGTGCCAGCAGCCAAGCCCCCGGGGGGAGCTCCTACAATGAGCAGTTCTTC	CASSQAPGGSSYNEQFF	TRBV14	TRBJ2-1	-	TRBD2
TGCGCCAGCAGAAGCGAAGGGCAGGGGACTGAAGCTTTCTTT	CASRSEGQGTEAFF	TRBV10-2	TRBJ1-1	-	-
TGTGCCAGCAGTAGAGTACAGGGCAGTTCTGGAAACACCATATATTTT	CASSRVQGSSGNTIYF	TRBV11-2	TRBJ1-3	-	-
TGTGCCAGCAGTCCGGGGGGGGGCTACAATGAGCAGTTCTTC	CASSPGGGYNEQFF	TRBV6-1	TRBJ2-1	-	TRBD2
TGTGCCAGCAGTCCATCCCCTGGGGGACAATCGAACACTGAAGCTTTCTTT	CASSPSPGGQSNTEAFF	TRBV28	TRBJ1-1	once	-
TGTGCCAGCTTAGCTAAGACAGGGAGCAATCAGCCCCAGCATTTT	CASLAKTGSNQPQHF	TRBV27	TRBJ1-5	-	TRBD1
TGTGCCAGTAGTTCCAGGAGACACGCGGGTCAGCCCCAGCATTTT	CASSSRRHAGQPQHF	TRBV19	TRBJ1-5	-	-
TGTGCCAGCAGCTTGATTGGGACTCCCTACAATGAGCAGTTCTTC	CASSLIGTPYNEQFF	TRBV5-4	TRBJ2-1	-	-
TGTGCCACCAGCAGAGATGTCCCCCGGACACTCCTTTTCGCAGCCCAGCATTTT	CATSRDVPRTLLFAAQHF	TRBV15	TRBJ1-5	-	-
TGTGCCAGCAGTTTACCCGGTTACGGTAGCAACTCGTACGAGCAGTACTTC	CASSLPGYGSNSYEQYF	TRBV5-6	TRBJ2-7	-	-
TGTGCCAGCAGTTTCCAGGGTCCCTATGGCTACACCTTC	CASSFQGPYGYTF	TRBV28	TRBJ1-2	-	-
TGCGCCAGCAGCTTGGCTAGCGGCGCTAACATTCAGTACTTC	CASSLASGANIQYF	TRBV5-1	TRBJ2-4	once	TRBD2